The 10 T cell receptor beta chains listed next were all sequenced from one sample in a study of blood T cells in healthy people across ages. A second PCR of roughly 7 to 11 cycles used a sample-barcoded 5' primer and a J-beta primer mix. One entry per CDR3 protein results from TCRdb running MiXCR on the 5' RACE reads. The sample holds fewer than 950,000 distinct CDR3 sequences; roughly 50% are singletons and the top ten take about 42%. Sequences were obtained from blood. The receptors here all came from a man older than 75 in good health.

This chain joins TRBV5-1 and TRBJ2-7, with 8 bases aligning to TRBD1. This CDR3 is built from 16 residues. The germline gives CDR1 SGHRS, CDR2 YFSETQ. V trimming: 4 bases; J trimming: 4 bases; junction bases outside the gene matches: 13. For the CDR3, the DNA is TGCGCCAGCAGCGCCCCACCGGGACAGGTTCGTTACGAGCAGTACTTC. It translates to CASSAPPGQVRYEQYF.

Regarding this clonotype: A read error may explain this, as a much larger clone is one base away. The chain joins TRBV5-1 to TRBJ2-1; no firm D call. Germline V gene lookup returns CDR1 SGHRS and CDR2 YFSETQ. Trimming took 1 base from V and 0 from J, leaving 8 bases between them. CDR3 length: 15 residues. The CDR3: CASSLSAASYNEQFF. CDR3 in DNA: TGCGCCAGCAGCTTGTCGGCGGCCTCCTACAATGAGCAGTTCTTC. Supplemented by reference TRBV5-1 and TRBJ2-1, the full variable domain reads KAGVTQTPRYLIKTRGQQVTLSCSPISGHRSVSWYQQTPGQGLQFLFEYFSETQRNKGNFPGRFSGRQFSNSRSEMNVSTLELGDSALYLCASSLSAASYNEQFFGPGTRLTVL.

The CDR3 loop reads CASRNLAEKSSYNEQFF. Written as DNA, the CDR3 is TGTGCCAGCAGAAACCTAGCGGAAAAAAGCTCCTACAATGAGCAGTTCTTC. The chain has TRBV6-8 and TRBJ2-1; 7 bases line up with TRBD2. This CDR3 is 17 amino acids long. Germline lookup yields CDR1 MNHGY and CDR2 SAAAGT. Unmatched junction bases numbered 11, after V lost 6 bases and J lost 0 bases.

CDR3 amino acids: CSVEKGGCNEQYF. The CDR3 DNA reads TGCAGCGTTGAAAAAGGGGGGTGCAATGAGCAGTACTTC. The rearrangement uses TRBV29-1 and TRBJ2-7; perhaps D is TRBD1 or TRBD2 (6 bases each). V lost 2 bases and J lost 7, with 15 bases in between. Germline V gene lookup returns CDR1 SQVTM and CDR2 ANQGSEA. This CDR3 comprises 13 residues.

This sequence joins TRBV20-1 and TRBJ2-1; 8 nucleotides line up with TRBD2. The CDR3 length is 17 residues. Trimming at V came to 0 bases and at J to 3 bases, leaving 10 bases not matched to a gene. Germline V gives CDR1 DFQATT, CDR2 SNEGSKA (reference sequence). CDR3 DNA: TGCAGTGCTAGAGATATCCCCCCGGGAGGGAACTACAATGAGCAGTTCTTC. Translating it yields CSARDIPPGGNYNEQFF.

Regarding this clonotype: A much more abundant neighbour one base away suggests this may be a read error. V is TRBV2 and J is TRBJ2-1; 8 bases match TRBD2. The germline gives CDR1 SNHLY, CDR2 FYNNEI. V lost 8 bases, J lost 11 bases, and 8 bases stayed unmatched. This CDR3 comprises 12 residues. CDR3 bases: TGTGCCAGCGGGGGGACTAGGCGTAAGCAGTTCTTC. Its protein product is CASGGTRRKQFF.

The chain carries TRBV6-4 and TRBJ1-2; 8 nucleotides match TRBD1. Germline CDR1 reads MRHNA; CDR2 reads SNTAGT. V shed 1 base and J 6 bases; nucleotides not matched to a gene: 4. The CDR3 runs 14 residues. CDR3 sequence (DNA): TGTGCCAGCAGTGACTGGACAGGGAGTGATGGCTACACCTTC. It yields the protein CASSDWTGSDGYTF.

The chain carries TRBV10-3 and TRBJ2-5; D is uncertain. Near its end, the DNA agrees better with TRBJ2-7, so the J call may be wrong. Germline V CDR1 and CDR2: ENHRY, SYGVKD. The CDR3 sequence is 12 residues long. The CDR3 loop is CAISEQDYEQYF. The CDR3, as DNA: TGTGCCATCAGTGAGCAAGACTACGAGCAGTACTTC.

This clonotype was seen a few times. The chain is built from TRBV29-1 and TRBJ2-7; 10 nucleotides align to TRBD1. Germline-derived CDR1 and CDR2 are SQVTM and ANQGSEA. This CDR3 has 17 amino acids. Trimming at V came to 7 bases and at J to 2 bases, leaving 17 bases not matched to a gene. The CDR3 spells CSARRGSGTGDPYEQYF. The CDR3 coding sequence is TGCAGCGCGCGAAGAGGATCCGGGACAGGGGATCCCTACGAGCAGTACTTC.

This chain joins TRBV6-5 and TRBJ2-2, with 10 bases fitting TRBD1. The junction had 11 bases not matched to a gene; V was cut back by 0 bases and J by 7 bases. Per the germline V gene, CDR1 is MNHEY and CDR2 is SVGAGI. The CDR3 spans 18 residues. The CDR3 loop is CASSYSGQGSGSVGELFF. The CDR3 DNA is TGTGCCAGCAGTTACTCGGGACAGGGGAGTGGGAGCGTCGGGGAGCTGTTTTTT.